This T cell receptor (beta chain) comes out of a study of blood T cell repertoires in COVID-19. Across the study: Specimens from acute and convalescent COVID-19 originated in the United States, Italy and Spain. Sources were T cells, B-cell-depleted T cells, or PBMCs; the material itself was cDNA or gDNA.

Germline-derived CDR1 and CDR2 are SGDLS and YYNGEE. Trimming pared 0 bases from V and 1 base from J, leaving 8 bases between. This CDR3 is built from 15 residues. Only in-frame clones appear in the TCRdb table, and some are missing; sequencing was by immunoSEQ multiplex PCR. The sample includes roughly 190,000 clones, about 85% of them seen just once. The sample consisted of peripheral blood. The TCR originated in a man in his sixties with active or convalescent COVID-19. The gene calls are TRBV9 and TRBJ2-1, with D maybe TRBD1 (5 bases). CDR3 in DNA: TGTGCCAGCAGCGTAGGCTCAGGGTCCTACAATGAGCAGTTCTTC. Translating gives CASSVGSGSYNEQFF.